The 18 T cell receptor beta chains given below trace back to one sample, sequenced in a study of blood T cells in healthy people across ages. Primed by a sample-barcoded 5' primer and a J-beta primer mix, a second PCR proceeded for about 7 to 12 cycles. MiXCR, run by TCRdb on the 5' RACE reads, gives a single entry per CDR3 protein. Altogether 800,000 to 900,000 distinct CDR3 sequences are present, around two thirds being singletons, with the ten largest covering around a quarter. Input material: blood. These receptors were taken from a man aged 30 to 39 in good health.

The chain employs TRBV6-5 and TRBJ2-1; D is undetermined. Per the germline V gene, CDR1 is MNHEY and CDR2 is SVGAGI. The V and J ends lost 0 bases and 9 bases respectively, with 18 bases between them. The CDR3 contains 16 residues. In nucleotides, the CDR3 is TGTGCCAGCAGTTACTCAACTAAGAACCCCCTCAGTGAGCAGTTCTTC. The encoded protein is CASSYSTKNPLSEQFF.

The CDR3 region is CASSQGGGGKNIQYF. In DNA, the CDR3 is TGTGCCAGCAGCCAGGGGGGGGGCGGCAAAAACATTCAGTACTTC. This chain uses TRBV7-2 with TRBJ2-4, with D possibly being TRBD1 or TRBD2 (7 bases each). Trimming took off 5 bases at V and 3 bases at J, with 14 bases between the two ends. This CDR3 has 15 amino acids. Germline V CDR1 and CDR2: SGHTA, FQGNSA.

This clonotype came up a few times. The chain is built from TRBV25-1 and TRBJ2-3; no firm D call. Germline CDR1 MGHDK, CDR2 SYGVNS. V was cut by 1 base and J by 6 bases, with 8 bases left in between. CDR3 length equals 13 residues. CDR3 protein: CASSESPGDTQYF. CDR3 coding DNA: TGTGCCAGCAGTGAATCCCCGGGCGATACGCAGTATTTT.

V is TRBV12-3 or TRBV12-4 and J is TRBJ2-3; 13 nucleotides match TRBD2. The junction had 5 bases not matched to a gene; V was cut back by 7 bases and J by 4 bases. This CDR3 contains 15 residues. CDR3 protein: CASNRTSGGADTQYF. CDR3 DNA: TGTGCCAGCAACCGGACTAGCGGGGGTGCAGATACGCAGTATTTT.

This clonotype was recorded a few times. J is TRBJ2-3 and V is TRBV7-2, with D hard to call. Germline V gene lookup returns CDR1 SGHTA and CDR2 FQGNSA. CDR3 length: 16 residues. Trimming took 2 bases from V and 0 from J, leaving 12 bases between them. The CDR3 nucleotides are TGTGCCAGCAGCTTAAGGCAGGCCTCTAGCACAGATACGCAGTATTTT. As protein: CASSLRQASSTDTQYF.

J is TRBJ2-5 and V is TRBV7-2, with 8 bases matching TRBD2. The CDR3 has 16 amino acids. Trimming took 5 bases from V and 11 from J; bases not matched to a gene: 19. The germline CDR1 and CDR2 sequences are SGHTA and FQGNSA. The chain's CDR3 is CASSPRAGAGDNEQYF. The CDR3 DNA reads TGTGCCAGCAGCCCCAGGGCGGGAGCGGGGGACAATGAGCAGTACTTC.

The chain carries TRBV25-1 and TRBJ1-2; possibly TRBD1 for D (6 bases). V lost 3 bases and J lost 2, with 16 bases in between. The germline CDR1 and CDR2 sequences are MGHDK and SYGVNS. This CDR3 contains 16 residues. The CDR3 DNA sequence: TGTGCCAGCAGTGAGTTTAAAGCGGGGACAAACTATGGCTACACCTTC. The encoded protein is CASSEFKAGTNYGYTF.

This clonotype has more than one count but fewer than ten. The chain recombines TRBV5-1 with TRBJ1-6, with D unclear. V was shortened by 4 bases and J by 1 base, with 9 bases between the two germline ends. The germline V gene has CDR1 SGHRS and CDR2 YFSETQ. This CDR3 is built from 15 residues. The CDR3: CASSVGESYNSPLHF. CDR3 in DNA: TGCGCCAGCAGCGTCGGGGAGTCCTATAATTCACCCCTCCACTTT.

The chain recombines TRBV20-1 with TRBJ2-5; weak D call: TRBD2 (5 bases). With the DNA end fitting TRBJ2-7 better, the J assignment may be wrong. This CDR3 is 14 amino acids long. In germline, CDR1 is DFQATT, CDR2 SNEGSKA (reference sequence). The DNA of the CDR3 is TGCAGTGCTAGACCAGAAGAGGGAATAGGCGAGCAGTACTTC. Protein sequence: CSARPEEGIGEQYF.

V and J are TRBV29-1 and TRBJ2-3, with unresolved D. This CDR3 has 14 residues. From germline, CDR1 is SQVTM and CDR2 ANQGSEA. Trimming cost V 4 bases and J 0 bases, with 11 bases left between them. CDR3 DNA: TGCAGCGTTGTCGGCAGATTAAGCACAGATACGCAGTATTTT. Its protein is CSVVGRLSTDTQYF.

The V call is TRBV12-3 or TRBV12-4, the J call TRBJ2-5; D is uncertain. The V end lost 7 bases, the J end lost 6 bases, and 12 bases lay between the germline ends. The CDR3 covers 12 residues. CDR3 region: CASMALGKTQYF. For the CDR3, the DNA is TGTGCCAGCATGGCCCTGGGCAAGACCCAGTACTTC.

This clonotype was recorded a few times. V is TRBV29-1 and J is TRBJ2-1, with 10 bases lining up with TRBD1. Germline V gene lookup returns CDR1 SQVTM and CDR2 ANQGSEA. The CDR3 has 14 residues. After removal of 1 base from V and 7 bases from J, the junction contained 4 bases not matched to a gene. The CDR3 loop reads CSVEGTGGWNEQFF. In DNA, the CDR3 is TGCAGCGTTGAAGGGACAGGGGGATGGAATGAGCAGTTCTTC.

The chain joins TRBV11-2 to TRBJ2-7, with D perhaps being TRBD1 or TRBD2 (6 bases each). V lost 4 bases to trimming and J lost 0 bases, with 10 bases between them. The germline V gene has CDR1 SGHAT and CDR2 FQNNGV. The CDR3 length is 14 residues. The CDR3 DNA reads as TGTGCCAGCAGCTGGGGGGCAGACTCCTACGAGCAGTACTTC. As protein: CASSWGADSYEQYF.

The chain uses TRBV7-2 and TRBJ1-2, with unresolved D. V was clipped by 3 bases and J by 7 bases, with 12 bases between them. Germline-derived CDR1 and CDR2 are SGHTA and FQGNSA. This CDR3 contains 13 residues. The CDR3 DNA sequence: TGTGCCAGCAGCTTGGCGGGGATAGGTGGCTACACCTTC. Translated, it gives CASSLAGIGGYTF.

The genes are TRBV30 and TRBJ2-6; D tentatively fits TRBD1 or TRBD2 (5 bases each). The ends were cut back, 1 base at V and 2 bases at J, with 9 bases in the middle. CDR1 is GTSNPN, CDR2 SVGIG, per germline (reference sequence). This CDR3 comprises 15 residues. DNA for the CDR3: TGTGCCTGGAGTGGGGGGATGGCTGGGGCCAACGTCCTGACTTTC. This translates into CAWSGGMAGANVLTF.

The V call is TRBV20-1, the J call TRBJ2-5; D uncertain. The V gene's germline CDR1 is DFQATT and CDR2 SNEGSKA (reference sequence). Trimming pared 0 bases from V and 2 bases from J, leaving 10 bases between. CDR3 length: 14 residues. The DNA of the CDR3 is TGCAGTGCTAGAGATCCGACGAAACAAGAGACCCAGTACTTC. It encodes CSARDPTKQETQYF.

In this sample, this clonotype turned up a few times. V gene TRBV27 combines with J gene TRBJ2-3, with 7 bases fitting TRBD2. The CDR3 has 15 amino acids. After removal of 5 bases from V and 0 bases from J, the junction contained 5 bases not matched to a gene. CDR1 is MNHEY and CDR2 is SMNVEV in the germline V gene (reference sequence). This chain's CDR3 is CASSPRGISTDTQYF. CDR3 DNA sequence: TGTGCCAGCAGTCCGCGGGGGATTAGCACAGATACGCAGTATTTT.

This chain links TRBV6-6 with TRBJ1-2; D may be TRBD1 (5 bases). Per the germline V gene, CDR1 is MNHNY and CDR2 is SVGAGI (reference sequence). V gave up 0 bases and J gave up 4 bases, with 12 bases separating them. CDR3 length: 15 amino acids. The CDR3 loop reads CASSYSGRGSYGYTF. The DNA of the CDR3 is TGTGCCAGCAGTTACTCGGGGAGGGGTAGCTATGGCTACACCTTC.